The clone carrying this TCR beta chain was counted between two and nine times. The record originates from a study of blood T cell repertoires in COVID-19. Study context: The analysed material was cDNA or gDNA that came from T cells, B-cell-depleted T cells, or PBMCs.

Sequenced by immunoSEQ multiplex PCR; TCRdb stores in-frame clones only, minus some. The sample lists a few hundred thousand clones; around 88% were seen once. The CDR3 sequence is 14 residues long. Trimming took 1 base from V and 5 from J; bases not matched to a gene: 6. Germline assignment: CDR1 SGHRS and CDR2 YFSETQ. The chain couples TRBV5-1 to TRBJ2-7, with 7 bases that match TRBD1. Material for sequencing was peripheral blood. The TCR sequence derives from an elderly man with acute or convalescent COVID-19. DNA of the CDR3: TGCGCCAGCAGCTTGACAGGGGAAAAGGACGAGCAGTACTTC. Amino acids: CASSLTGEKDEQYF.